This T cell receptor (beta chain) appears in the sequencing data of a study of monozygotic twins with cystic fibrosis. Study-level background: With about 15 PCR cycles, barcoded libraries came from roughly 2.9 micrograms of fragmented DNA.

Some clones are missing from TCRdb's copy, which holds only in-frame ones; the method was immunoSEQ multiplex PCR. Of tens of thousands of clones listed, about nine tenths are singletons. Study-wide results and limits: The repertoire was suggested to be naive-dominated, clonality median about 0.009. Unrelated CF individuals shared fewer identical clonotypes than monozygotic CF twins. Co-twins had the most similar V usage for 13 of 16 pairs, J for 8.

This CDR3 is built from 13 residues. Trimming shortened V by 5 bases and J by 7 bases, and 14 bases separated the two germline ends. CDR1 is MRHNA, CDR2 SNTAGT, per germline. This clone appeared a single time. Its antigen remains unidentified. This clonotype was obtained from a boy aged 2-15 years with cystic fibrosis. Sample: blood. The rearrangement joins TRBV6-4 to TRBJ1-2; a weak D match, TRBD1 (6 bases). The CDR3 loop reads CASSPTGTGGYTF. CDR3 nucleotides: TGTGCCAGCAGTCCTACAGGGACGGGTGGCTACACCTTC.